These T cell receptor beta chains were read from a single sample in a study of blood T cell repertoires in COVID-19. The method was immunoSEQ multiplex PCR; TCRdb's version includes in-frame clones alone and lacks a portion of them. Altogether some 190,000 clones are present, about 84% being singletons, with the ten largest covering over 15%. Sequenced input: peripheral blood. The receptors stem from a person aged 65 to 85 with COVID-19, enrolled during active disease. The CDR3 runs from the conserved cysteine through the conserved F or W. The D gene is left open where the match is weak. Size is omitted from some rows. Given values are once, few, many or a class for expanded clones.

TRBJ2-5	TRBD1	few	TRBV11-2	TGTGCCAGCAGCAGCCTAGGACAGGTCGGGGAGACCCAGTACTTC	CASSSLGQVGETQYF
TRBJ1-1	.	few	TRBV28	TGTGCCAGTGGGGGGGGTTTCTTT	CASGGGFF
TRBJ1-1	.	once	TRBV25-1	TGTGCCAGCAGTGAAGAGGCCCCACCTCAAGCTTTCTTT	CASSEEAPPQAFF
TRBJ2-3	.	.	TRBV7-2	TGTGCCAGCAGCCTTCCGGGACAACCAGATACGCAGTATTTT	CASSLPGQPDTQYF
TRBJ2-5	.	once	TRBV27	TGTGCCAGCAGCCCTAGTGGGGAGACCCAGTACTTC	CASSPSGETQYF
TRBJ2-1	TRBD2	.	TRBV4-3	TGCGCCAGCAGCCAAGGGTTAGCGGGGGGGGCGGCCCATGAGCAGTTCTTC	CASSQGLAGGAAHEQFF
TRBJ2-1	TRBD2	.	TRBV5-6	TGTGCCAGCAGCCCCGACCCCCGAATAGGGAGGGTAGGTGATGAGCAGTTCTTC	CASSPDPRIGRVGDEQFF
TRBJ2-2	TRBD1	.	TRBV19	TGTGCCAGTAGTCCGCCGGGACAGGGGGCGGGGAACACCGGGGAGCTGTTTTTT	CASSPPGQGAGNTGELFF
TRBJ1-1	.	once	TRBV7-2	TGTGCCAGCAGCTTAGGTGGGGGGACTGAAGCTTTCTTT	CASSLGGGTEAFF
TRBJ2-2	TRBD2	.	TRBV6-5	TGTGCCAGCAGTTCGGGACTAGCGGGAACCGGGGAGCTGTTTTTT	CASSSGLAGTGELFF
TRBJ2-3	.	.	TRBV14	TGTGCCAGCAGGTCGGACTTCACCACAGATACGCAGTATTTT	CASRSDFTTDTQYF
TRBJ2-1	TRBD2	.	TRBV6-1	TGTGCCAGCAGTGCCCCTTTGAGCGGGAGGCAAGGGAGTGAGCAGTTCTTC	CASSAPLSGRQGSEQFF
TRBJ1-5	TRBD1	once	TRBV19	TGTGCCAGTAAACGGACAGGGGGCTTGGTGAGCAATCAGCCCCAGCATTTT	CASKRTGGLVSNQPQHF
TRBJ1-1	TRBD1	.	TRBV29-1	TGCAGCGTCGGAGGGACAGGGGGTTCGACTGAAGCTTTCTTT	CSVGGTGGSTEAFF
TRBJ1-1	TRBD1	.	TRBV18	TGTGCCAGCTCACCTTCGACAGGGGAGGTCTTTCGGGCTTTCTTT	CASSPSTGEVFRAFF
TRBJ2-1	TRBD2	.	TRBV9	TGTGCCAGCAGCGTAGCGTCTAGCGGGAGCCACAATGAGCAGTTCTTC	CASSVASSGSHNEQFF
TRBJ2-3	.	.	TRBV27	TGTGCCAGCAGTTTATTAAGGGAGCGTGATACGCAGTATTTT	CASSLLRERDTQYF
TRBJ2-2	.	.	TRBV19	TGTGCCAGTACGCCAGGGGCGCGGGCCGGGGAGCTGTTTTTT	CASTPGARAGELFF
TRBJ2-3	.	.	TRBV4-1	TGCGCCAGCAGCCAAGGAAGAGTAGATACGCAGTATTTT	CASSQGRVDTQYF
TRBJ1-5	.	.	TRBV7-2	TGTGCCAGCAGCTTAGGGTCAGGGTCGCGACCCCAGCATTTT	CASSLGSGSRPQHF
TRBJ2-2	TRBD2	.	TRBV11-3	TGTGCCAGCAGCCAACGCGGGAGGGAGAACACCGGGGAGCTGTTTTTT	CASSQRGRENTGELFF
TRBJ2-2	TRBD2	.	TRBV28	TGTGCCAGCAGCTTCAGCGGGCAGAGACTAGCCGGAAGGACCGGGGAGCTGTTTTTT	CASSFSGQRLAGRTGELFF
TRBJ1-2	TRBD1	.	TRBV5-4	TGTGCCAGCAGCCACAGCCAGGGGGCTAACTATGGCTACACCTTC	CASSHSQGANYGYTF
TRBJ2-1	TRBD1	.	TRBV5-5	TGTGCCAGCAGCTCCGGGACAGGGGGAAACAATGAGCAGTTCTTC	CASSSGTGGNNEQFF
TRBJ1-2	.	.	TRBV28	TGTGCCAGCAGTTTAGAGCCTTATGGCTACACCTTC	CASSLEPYGYTF
TRBJ2-7	.	few	TRBV29-1	TGCAGCGCCCTCCGCCTTGGAGACCCCTACGAGCAGTACTTC	CSALRLGDPYEQYF
TRBJ2-5	.	.	TRBV2	TGTGCCAGCAGGGGCGACAGGTTTATGAAAGAGACCCAGTACTTC	CASRGDRFMKETQYF
TRBJ2-1	.	.	TRBV5-6	TGTGCCAGCAGCGGGGGCACAGGGAGCTCCTACAATGAGCAGTTCTTC	CASSGGTGSSYNEQFF
TRBJ2-2	.	.	TRBV27	TGTGCCAGCAGTTTGTGGCGGGCGAACACCGGGGAGCTGTTTTTT	CASSLWRANTGELFF
TRBJ2-5	.	.	TRBV29-1	TGCAGCGTTTACATACAAGAGACCCAGTACTTC	CSVYIQETQYF
TRBJ1-2	TRBD1	few	TRBV30	TGTGCCTGGAGAGGACAGGGGTATAGCGGCTACACCTTC	CAWRGQGYSGYTF
TRBJ2-3	TRBD2	.	TRBV6-1	TGTGCCAGCAGTGAAGTTTTGGCGGGGGGGGCAGATACGCAGTATTTT	CASSEVLAGGADTQYF
TRBJ2-3	TRBD1	.	TRBV11-3	TGTGCCAGCAGCTTAGACTCACAGGGGGCCGCAGATACGCAGTATTTT	CASSLDSQGAADTQYF
TRBJ1-2	.	.	TRBV7-9	TGTGCCAGCAAACTCACGGGGTCCTATGGCTACACCTTC	CASKLTGSYGYTF
TRBJ2-5	.	.	TRBV19	TGTGCCAGTAAGGAGGGTGGGGAGACCCAGTACTTC	CASKEGGETQYF
TRBJ1-2	TRBD1	.	TRBV10-2	TGCGCCAGCAGTTCGGGACAGGGGGTGGCTGGCTACACCTTC	CASSSGQGVAGYTF
TRBJ2-1	.	.	TRBV3-1/TRBV3-2	TGTGCCAGCAGCCAAGCACGCGGCGCCTCGGAGCAGTTCTTC	CASSQARGASEQFF
TRBJ2-1	.	.	TRBV2	TGTGCCAGCAGCACCTTTTTCGGGAACAATGAGCAGTTCTTC	CASSTFFGNNEQFF
TRBJ1-1	.	.	TRBV7-9	TGTGCCAGCGTACAGGGTATGGTTACTGAAGCTTTCTTT	CASVQGMVTEAFF
TRBJ2-1	.	.	TRBV5-1	TGCGCCAGCAGCTTGGACAAGGGTATCGGGGACAATGAGCAGTTCTTC	CASSLDKGIGDNEQFF
TRBJ2-1	TRBD1	.	TRBV9	TGTGCCAGCAGCGTGACAGGGGAGTCCTACAATGAGCAGTTCTTC	CASSVTGESYNEQFF
TRBJ1-2	.	.	TRBV28	TGTGCCAGCAGTTTAATGGGGGGCGGGGGAGGATATGGCTACACCTTC	CASSLMGGGGGYGYTF
TRBJ1-4	TRBD1	few	TRBV29-1	TGCAGCGTTGGGTCTCACAGGGGGCTTAGTGAAAAACTGTTTTTT	CSVGSHRGLSEKLFF
TRBJ1-1	.	.	TRBV6-2/TRBV6-3	TGTGCCAGCAGTTTCCGAGGGGGTCGCAGATTGAACACTGAAGCTTTCTTT	CASSFRGGRRLNTEAFF
TRBJ1-5	.	.	TRBV6-1	TGTGCCAGCAGTGATTTAAGGGAGCAGCCCCAGCATTTT	CASSDLREQPQHF
TRBJ2-1	.	.	TRBV20-1	TGCAGTGCTAGTGATCCACAGGGAGTAGAATCCTACAATGAGCAGTTCTTC	CSASDPQGVESYNEQFF
TRBJ2-7	.	.	TRBV7-2	TGTGCCAGCAGCTTAGCGAACAGGGTCAACGAGCAGTACTTC	CASSLANRVNEQYF
TRBJ1-4	.	once	TRBV9	TGTGCCAGCAGCGGGGGACAAGAAAAACTGTTTTTT	CASSGGQEKLFF
TRBJ2-3	TRBD1	.	TRBV6-5	TGTGCCGGCCGGACAGGGGGAACAGATACGCAGTATTTT	CAGRTGGTDTQYF
TRBJ1-4	TRBD1	.	TRBV5-1	TGCGCCAGCCAGGGACAGGGAGTTGAAAAACTGTTTTTT	CASQGQGVEKLFF
TRBJ2-1	TRBD1	.	TRBV5-1	TGCGCCAGCAGACCCGGGACAGGAATCTACAATGAGCAGTTCTTC	CASRPGTGIYNEQFF
TRBJ2-7	.	.	TRBV28	TGTGCCAGTTCCAGGGTCACCTACGAGCAGTACTTC	CASSRVTYEQYF
TRBJ1-1	.	.	TRBV6-5	TGTGCCAGCAGTTCGGGGGAAGGGTCGAGGAACACTGAAGCTTTCTTT	CASSSGEGSRNTEAFF
TRBJ2-3	TRBD2	few	TRBV6-5	TGTGCCAGCAGTAGACTAGCGGGAGGAGCCGATACGCAGTATTTT	CASSRLAGGADTQYF
TRBJ1-4	.	.	TRBV5-8	TGTGCCAGCAGCTTGGGGAGGGAAAGAACTAATGAAAAACTGTTTTTT	CASSLGRERTNEKLFF
TRBJ1-1	TRBD1	once	TRBV29-1	TGCAGCGTTGCTACAGGGGCGGGCACTGAAGCTTTCTTT	CSVATGAGTEAFF
TRBJ2-3	.	once	TRBV6-4	TGTGCCAGCAGTGACGACAGGAGGGATACGCAGTATTTT	CASSDDRRDTQYF
TRBJ2-3	TRBD2	few	TRBV5-1	TGCGCCAGCAGCCCGGGACTAGCGGAGAGCGATACGCAGTATTTT	CASSPGLAESDTQYF
TRBJ2-7	TRBD1	.	TRBV20-1	TGCAGTGCTAGACTTACAGGGGCCCAGTACTTC	CSARLTGAQYF
TRBJ2-7	TRBD1	.	TRBV5-4	TGTGCCAGCAGCTTGGGGGGGACAGGGGGAAATCGGCAGTACTTC	CASSLGGTGGNRQYF